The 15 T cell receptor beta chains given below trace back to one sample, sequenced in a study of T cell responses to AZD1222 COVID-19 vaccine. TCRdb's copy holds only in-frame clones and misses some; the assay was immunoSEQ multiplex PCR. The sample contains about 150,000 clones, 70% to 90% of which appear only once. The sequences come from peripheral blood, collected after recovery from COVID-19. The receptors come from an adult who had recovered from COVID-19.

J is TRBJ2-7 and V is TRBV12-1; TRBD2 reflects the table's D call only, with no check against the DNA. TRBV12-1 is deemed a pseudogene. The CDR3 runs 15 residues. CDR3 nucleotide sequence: TGTGCCAGCAGCCAAACTAGCGGGGGCCTCTACGAGCAGTACTTC. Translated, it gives CASSQTSGGLYEQYF.

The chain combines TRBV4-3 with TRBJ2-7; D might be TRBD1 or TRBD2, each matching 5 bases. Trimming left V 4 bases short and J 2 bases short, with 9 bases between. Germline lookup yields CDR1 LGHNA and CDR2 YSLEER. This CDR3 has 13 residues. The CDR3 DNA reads TGCGCCAGCAGCCGGGGACCCACCTACGAGCAGTACTTC. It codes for CASSRGPTYEQYF.

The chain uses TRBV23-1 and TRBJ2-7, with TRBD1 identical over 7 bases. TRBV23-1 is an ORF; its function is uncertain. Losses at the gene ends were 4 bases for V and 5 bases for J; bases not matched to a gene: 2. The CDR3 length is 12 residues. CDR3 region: CASSRQGHEQYF. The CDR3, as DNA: TGCGCCAGCAGTCGACAGGGACACGAGCAGTACTTC.

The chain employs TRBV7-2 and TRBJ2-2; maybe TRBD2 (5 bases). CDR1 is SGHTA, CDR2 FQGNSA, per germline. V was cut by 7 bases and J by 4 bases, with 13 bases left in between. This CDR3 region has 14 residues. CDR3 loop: CASNPSRGTGELFF. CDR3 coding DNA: TGTGCCAGCAACCCTAGCCGGGGCACCGGGGAGCTGTTTTTT.

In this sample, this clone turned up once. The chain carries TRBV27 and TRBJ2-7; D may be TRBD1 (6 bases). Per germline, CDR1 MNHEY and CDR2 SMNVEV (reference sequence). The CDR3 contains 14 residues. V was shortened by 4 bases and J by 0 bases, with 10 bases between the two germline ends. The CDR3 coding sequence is TGTGCCAGCAGTTCCTGGGACAACTCCTACGAGCAGTACTTC. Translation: CASSSWDNSYEQYF.

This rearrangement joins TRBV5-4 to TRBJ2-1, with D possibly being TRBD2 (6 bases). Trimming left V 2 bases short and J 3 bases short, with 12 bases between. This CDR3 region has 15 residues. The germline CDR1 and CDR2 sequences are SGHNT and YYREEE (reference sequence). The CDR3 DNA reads TGTGCCAGCAGCTTCCCGGGACTCGACTACAATGAGCAGTTCTTC. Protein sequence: CASSFPGLDYNEQFF.

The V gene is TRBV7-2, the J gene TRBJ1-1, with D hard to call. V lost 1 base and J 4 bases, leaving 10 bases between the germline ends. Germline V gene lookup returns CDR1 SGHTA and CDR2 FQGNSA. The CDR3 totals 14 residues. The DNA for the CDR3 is TGTGCCAGCAGCTTAGGAAGTTTCGGCACTGAAGCTTTCTTT. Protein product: CASSLGSFGTEAFF.

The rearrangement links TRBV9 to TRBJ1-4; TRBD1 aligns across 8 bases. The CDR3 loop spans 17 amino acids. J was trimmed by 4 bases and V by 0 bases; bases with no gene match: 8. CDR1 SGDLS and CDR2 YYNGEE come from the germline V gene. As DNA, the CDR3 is TGTGCCAGCAGCGTAGATGCTGGGACAGGAATTAATGAAAAACTGTTTTTT. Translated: CASSVDAGTGINEKLFF. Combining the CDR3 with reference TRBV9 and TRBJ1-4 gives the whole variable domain DSGVTQTPKHLITATGQRVTLRCSPRSGDLSVYWYQQSLDQGLQFLIQYYNGEERAKGNILERFSAQQFPDLHSELNLSSLELGDSALYFCASSVDAGTGINEKLFFGSGTQLSVL.

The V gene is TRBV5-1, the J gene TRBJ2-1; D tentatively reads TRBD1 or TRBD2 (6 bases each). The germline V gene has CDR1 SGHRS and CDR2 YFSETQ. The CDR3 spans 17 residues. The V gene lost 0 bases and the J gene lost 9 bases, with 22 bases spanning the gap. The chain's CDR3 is CASSLGLLGGAPSEQFF. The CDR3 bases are TGCGCCAGCAGCTTGGGCCTTTTGGGGGGCGCGCCGAGTGAGCAGTTCTTC.

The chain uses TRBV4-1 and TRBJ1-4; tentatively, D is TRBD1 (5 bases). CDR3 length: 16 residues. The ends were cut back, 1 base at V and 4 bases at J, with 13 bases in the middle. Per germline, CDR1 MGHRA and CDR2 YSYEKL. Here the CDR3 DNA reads TGCGCCAGCAGCCAAGGCTCCGGGACCGGTAATGAAAAACTGTTTTTT. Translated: CASSQGSGTGNEKLFF.

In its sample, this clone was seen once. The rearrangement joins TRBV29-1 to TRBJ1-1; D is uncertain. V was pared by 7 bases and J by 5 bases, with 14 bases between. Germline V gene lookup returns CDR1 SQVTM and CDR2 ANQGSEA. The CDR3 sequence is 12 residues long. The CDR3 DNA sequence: TGCAGCGCCCAGGCCGGAGGGACTGAAGCTTTCTTT. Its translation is CSAQAGGTEAFF.

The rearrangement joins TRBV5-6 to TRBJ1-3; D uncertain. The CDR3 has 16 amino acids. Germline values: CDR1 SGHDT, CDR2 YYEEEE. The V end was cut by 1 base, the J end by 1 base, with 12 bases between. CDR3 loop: CASSLRPSTSGNTIYF. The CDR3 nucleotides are TGTGCCAGCAGCTTGCGTCCTAGTACATCTGGAAACACCATATATTTT. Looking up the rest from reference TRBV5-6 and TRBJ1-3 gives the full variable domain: DAGVTQSPTHLIKTRGQQVTLRCSPKSGHDTVSWYQQALGQGPQFIFQYYEEEERQRGNFPDRFSGHQFPNYSSELNVNALLLGDSALYLCASSLRPSTSGNTIYFGEGSWLTVV.

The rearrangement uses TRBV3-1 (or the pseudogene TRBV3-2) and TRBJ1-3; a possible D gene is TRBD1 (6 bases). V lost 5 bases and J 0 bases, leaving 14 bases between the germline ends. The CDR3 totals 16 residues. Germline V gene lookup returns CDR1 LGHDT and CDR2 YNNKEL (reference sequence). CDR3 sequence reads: CASSKNRAGSGNTIYF. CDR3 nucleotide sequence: TGTGCCAGCAGCAAAAACAGGGCGGGCTCTGGAAACACCATATATTTT.

The CDR3 DNA is TGCGCCAGCAGCCAATTCGGCAGGACGTTGGATAGGGAGCAGTACTTC. Protein: CASSQFGRTLDREQYF. J is TRBJ2-7 and V is TRBV4-1; no clear D gene. The ends were cut back, 2 bases at V and 7 bases at J, with 21 bases in the middle. This CDR3 has 16 amino acids. CDR1 and CDR2 from the germline V gene are MGHRA and YSYEKL.

The CDR3 region is CASSLGLDTQYF. The DNA of the CDR3 is TGCGCCAGCAGCTTGGGCTTGGATACGCAGTATTTT. V and J are TRBV5-1 and TRBJ2-3; no definite D call. V lost 0 bases and J lost 6, with 5 bases in between. Germline V CDR1 and CDR2: SGHRS, YFSETQ. The length of the CDR3 is 12 residues.